Below, 7 T cell receptor beta chains from the same sample are listed, as sequenced in a study of control samples from healthy donors and cancer patients. Produced via immunoSEQ multiplex PCR; TCRdb's table is partial and in-frame only. The sample has 150,000 to 200,000 clones, roughly 89% seen once; the top ten hold 12%. Specimen: blood. The receptors come from a man in his thirties or forties in good health.

V gene TRBV11-3 combines with J gene TRBJ2-7; D gene uncertain. Germline V CDR1 and CDR2: SGHNT, YENEEA. The CDR3 runs 13 residues. Trimming stripped 3 bases from V and 5 bases from J, with 11 bases between. The CDR3 sequence is CASSLGASDEQYF. In DNA, the CDR3 is TGTGCCAGCAGCTTGGGCGCGAGCGACGAGCAGTACTTC.

The chain is built from TRBV27 and TRBJ2-7; a possible D gene is TRBD2 (5 bases). This CDR3 comprises 14 residues. Germline CDR1 and CDR2: MNHEY and SMNVEV (reference sequence). V was pared by 0 bases and J by 3 bases, with 9 bases between. CDR3 DNA sequence: TGTGCCAGCAGTTTATCAGCTAGCAGCTACGAGCAGTACTTC. This encodes CASSLSASSYEQYF.

V is TRBV20-1 and J is TRBJ2-4; D tentatively reads TRBD1 or TRBD2 (6 bases each). The germline CDR1 and CDR2 sequences are DFQATT and SNEGSKA (reference sequence). The length of the CDR3 is 13 residues. The germline V and J ends were trimmed by 3 bases and 7 bases, with 13 bases remaining between them. CDR3 residues: CSASGGLVNIQYF. The CDR3 DNA is TGCAGTGCTAGTGGGGGGCTGGTTAACATTCAGTACTTC.

The chain has TRBV7-2 and TRBJ2-2, with 10 bases identical to TRBD2. This CDR3 has 16 residues. In germline, CDR1 is SGHTA, CDR2 FQGNSA. J was trimmed by 8 bases and V by 8 bases; bases with no gene match: 14. The CDR3 bases are TGTGCCAGCTCCACCGGGACTAGCGATCTATTTGGGGAGCTGTTTTTT. It specifies CASSTGTSDLFGELFF.

This chain uses TRBV14 with TRBJ1-1; the D gene is possibly TRBD1 (5 bases). The CDR3 has 15 residues. The germline V gene encodes CDR1 SGHDN and CDR2 FVKESK. V shed 0 bases and J shed 11 bases, with 19 bases lying between them. The CDR3 sequence: CASSQELPGQGSAFF. The CDR3, as DNA: TGTGCCAGCAGCCAAGAGCTTCCGGGGCAGGGTTCGGCTTTCTTT.

The J gene is TRBJ1-2, the V gene TRBV7-9, with 10 bases that match TRBD1. Trimming took 5 bases from V and 7 from J; bases not matched to a gene: 7. Germline V lookup: CDR1 SEHNR, CDR2 FQNEAQ (reference sequence). The CDR3 consists of 14 residues. The CDR3 is CASSRTGGNSGYTF. DNA of the CDR3: TGTGCCAGCAGCCGGACAGGGGGGAATTCTGGCTACACCTTC.

In this sample, this clone turned up a few times. The chain joins TRBV6-1 to TRBJ2-2; D call uncertain. Per germline, CDR1 MNHNS and CDR2 SASEGT. There are 14 residues in the CDR3. The V end was cut by 3 bases, the J end by 1 base, with 6 bases between. CDR3 protein: CASSDLMNTGELFF. DNA for the CDR3: TGTGCCAGCAGTGACCTAATGAACACCGGGGAGCTGTTTTTT.